This T cell receptor beta chain was captured in a study of T cell changes during pregnancy in multiple sclerosis. TCRdb's copy holds only in-frame clones and misses some; the assay was immunoSEQ multiplex PCR. The sample contains tens of thousands of clones, approximately 90% of which appear only once. The germline gives CDR1 MNHEY, CDR2 SMNVEV (reference sequence). The CDR3 is 16 amino acids. V dropped 5 bases and J dropped 3; count of bases not matched to a gene: 8. The receptor was isolated from a female donor in good health, enrolled as a control in a pregnancy study. This chain uses TRBV27 with TRBJ2-3; 10 nucleotides line up with TRBD2. The sequenced sample was peripheral blood, obtained in the first trimester of pregnancy. The DNA of the CDR3 is TGTGCCAGCAGTGGTCTAGCGGGGGTTAGGACAGATACGCAGTATTTT. Amino acid sequence: CASSGLAGVRTDTQYF.